Each of the 21 T cell receptor beta chains below was sequenced from the same sample in a study of molecular identifiers for immune sequencing clone quantification. TCRdb independently ran MiXCR on the PCR reads; one entry per CDR3 protein. The top ten hold 0.76% of the sample, which has about 500,000 distinct CDR3 sequences, approximately 25% seen once. Sequences were obtained from naive CD8+ T cells from blood, with Jurkat cell RNA spiked in. Subset defined: FACS-sorted CD8+CD4-CCR7+CD45RA+ naive T cells. Source of these receptors: a human donor in good health. Some libraries in this study had Jurkat cell RNA spiked in.

The rearrangement uses TRBV7-9 and TRBJ1-1; 9 bases match TRBD1. The CDR3 is 14 residues long. After removal of 8 bases from V and 8 bases from J, the junction contained 12 bases not matched to a gene. Germline lookup yields CDR1 SEHNR and CDR2 FQNEAQ (reference sequence). The CDR3 DNA reads TGTGCCAGCGGCACCGAACAGGGGGCTGGAGAAGCTTTCTTT. The encoded protein is CASGTEQGAGEAFF.

The V call is TRBV2, the J call TRBJ2-7; D remains unclear. With 4 bases removed from V and 6 bases from J, the gap between germline ends came to 13 bases. The CDR3 length is 13 residues. The V gene's germline CDR1 is SNHLY and CDR2 FYNNEI. CDR3 in DNA: TGTGCCAGCAGTGCGAGCCGGGCCCTCGAGCAGTACTTC. Encoded protein: CASSASRALEQYF.

There are a few counts of this clonotype. The DNA of the CDR3 is TGTGCCAGCAGCTATCCGAGGGGGGAGGCGGGGGGCAATGAGCAGTTCTTC. It is translated as CASSYPRGEAGGNEQFF. This chain joins TRBV7-2 and TRBJ2-1, with 8 bases lining up with TRBD2. This CDR3 contains 17 residues. CDR1 and CDR2 from the germline V gene are SGHTA and FQGNSA. V was pared by 4 bases and J by 6 bases, with 14 bases of the junction left unmatched.

CDR3 coding DNA: TGCGCCAGCAGCCATGCGGGACTAGCGGAGAACTACGAGCAGTACTTC. Translating gives CASSHAGLAENYEQYF. The gene calls are TRBV4-1 and TRBJ2-7, with 11 positions matching TRBD2. The CDR3 sequence is 16 residues long. V lost 3 bases, J lost 3 bases, and 7 bases stayed unmatched. Germline CDR1 MGHRA, CDR2 YSYEKL.

There are many counts of this clonotype. The rearrangement joins TRBV29-1 to TRBJ2-7; TRBD2 matches at 7 bases. Germline loops: CDR1 SQVTM, CDR2 ANQGSEA. The CDR3 extends over 13 amino acids. The junction had 8 bases not matched to a gene; V was cut back by 7 bases and J by 2 bases. CDR3 protein: CSAIPGGTYEQYF. The CDR3 DNA reads TGCAGCGCAATACCGGGGGGTACCTACGAGCAGTACTTC.

Comments on this clonotype: A far larger clone differs by one base, so this is likely a read error. The chain is built from TRBV7-3 and TRBJ2-1; D may match TRBD1 or TRBD2 (5 bases each). Germline V lookup: CDR1 SGHTA, CDR2 FQGTGA. This CDR3 contains 12 residues. The CDR3 bases are TGTGCCAGCAGCTTAGGGGGTAATGAGCAGTCCTTC. Its translation is CASSLGGNEQSF.

Remarks on this clonotype: One end of the junction does not line up with germline, which may come from a read error. The V and J genes are TRBV6-6 and TRBJ1-1; no clear D. CDR1 is MNHNY, CDR2 SVGAGI, per germline (reference sequence). This CDR3 contains 13 residues. This chain's CDR3 is CASGRVMNAEAFF. CDR3 sequence (DNA): TGTGCCAGCGGGCGGGTTATGAACGCTGAAGCTTTCTTT.

A note on this clonotype: This may come from a read error, since a much larger clone is one base off. The V gene is TRBV7-9, the J gene TRBJ2-2, with D possibly being TRBD2 (5 bases). Germline lookup yields CDR1 SEHNR and CDR2 FQNEAQ (reference sequence). The CDR3 has 15 residues. The CDR3 protein is CASSLFDKNTGVLFF. CDR3 DNA sequence: TGTGCCAGCAGCCTATTTGACAAGAACACCGGGGTGCTGTTTTTT. Supplemented by reference TRBV7-9 and TRBJ2-2, the full variable domain reads DTGVSQNPRHKITKRGQNVTFRCDPISEHNRLYWYRQTLGQGPEFLTYFQNEAQLEKSRLLSDRFSAERPKGSFSTLEIQRTEQGDSAMYLCASSLFDKNTGVLFFGEGSRLTVL.

The rearrangement joins TRBV13 to TRBJ1-6; D gene uncertain. CDR3 length equals 13 residues. Germline V gene lookup returns CDR1 PRHDT and CDR2 FYEKMQ (reference sequence). Deletions cut 5 bases from V and 3 bases from J, with 5 bases between. CDR3 region: CASSRDYNSPLHF. The CDR3, as DNA: TGTGCCAGCAGCCGTGACTATAATTCACCCCTCCACTTT.

This clonotype was observed a few times. The chain has TRBV6-2 or TRBV6-3 and TRBJ2-3; 8 nucleotides agree with TRBD2. This CDR3 comprises 13 residues. V lost 8 bases and J lost 4; bases outside the gene matches: 5. CDR1 MNHEY and CDR2 SVGEGT come from the germline V gene. CDR3 bases: TGTGCCAGCGATCCGGGGGGGCCAGATACGCAGTATTTT. Protein: CASDPGGPDTQYF.

A remark on this clonotype: At one end the junction does not follow the germline gene, possibly because of a read error. The chain recombines TRBV4-2 with TRBJ2-7, with D possibly matching TRBD1 (5 bases). There are 15 residues in the CDR3. The germline CDR1 and CDR2 sequences are LGHNA and YNFKEQ. CDR3 sequence: CASSPQSTGSYAQYF. In DNA form, the CDR3 reads TGTGCCAGCAGCCCCCAAAGCACAGGCTCCTACGCGCAGTACTTC.

The chain has TRBV20-1 and TRBJ2-7, with TRBD2 matching 8 bases. Trimming cost V 5 bases and J 3 bases; bases outside gene matches: 9. This CDR3 comprises 14 residues. CDR1 DFQATT and CDR2 SNEGSKA come from the germline V gene (reference sequence). The CDR3 is CSAETSEIDYEQYF. The CDR3 DNA reads TGCAGTGCTGAGACTAGCGAGATTGACTACGAGCAGTACTTC.

A few counts support this clonotype. One end of the junction does not line up with germline, which may come from a read error. This chain uses TRBV4-3 with TRBJ2-4; D is possibly TRBD1 (6 bases). Germline V gene sequence: CDR1 LGHNA, CDR2 YSLEER. The CDR3 consists of 17 residues. CDR3 region: CASSQDQQGIAKNVQYF. DNA of the CDR3: TGCGCCAGCAGCCAAGACCAACAGGGAATAGCCAAAAACGTTCAGTACTTC.

The chain links TRBV4-1 to TRBJ1-5; no definite D call. The V end lost 1 base, the J end lost 0 bases, and 1 base lay between the germline ends. This CDR3 is built from 13 residues. CDR1 and CDR2 (germline): MGHRA, YSYEKL. CDR3 in amino acids: CASSQVSNQPQHF. Here the CDR3 DNA reads TGCGCCAGCAGCCAAGTTAGCAATCAGCCCCAGCATTTT.

The chain recombines TRBV5-4 with TRBJ2-1; tentatively, D is TRBD1 (6 bases). Per the germline V gene, CDR1 is SGHNT and CDR2 is YYREEE (reference sequence). Trimming shortened V by 4 bases and J by 5 bases, and 16 bases separated the two germline ends. This CDR3 contains 15 residues. The CDR3 region has the DNA TGTGCCAGCAGCCAGCTGCAGCGGACAGACAATGAGCAGTTCTTC. Residues: CASSQLQRTDNEQFF.

In its sample, this clonotype was seen many times. This sequence joins TRBV4-3 and TRBJ2-5; 10 bases match TRBD2. J gave up 2 bases and V 0 bases, and 9 bases lay outside the gene matches. Germline CDR1 is LGHNA and CDR2 is YSLEER. The CDR3 sequence is 18 residues long. The CDR3 region has the DNA TGCGCCAGCAGCCAAGAGGCAGCGGGGGGGCCTTATCAAGAGACCCAGTACTTC. It encodes CASSQEAAGGPYQETQYF.

This clonotype was observed a handful of times. This chain links TRBV7-9 with TRBJ2-3; possible D gene TRBD1, 6 bases. Germline CDR1 SEHNR, CDR2 FQNEAQ (reference sequence). The CDR3 is 16 amino acids. V was trimmed by 5 bases and J by 2 bases, leaving 17 bases between them. The CDR3 here is CASSPRTAQLTDTQYF. DNA of the CDR3: TGTGCCAGCAGCCCCCGGACAGCTCAACTCACAGATACGCAGTATTTT.

To note about this clonotype: This may stem from a read error, because a much larger clone lies one nucleotide away. The rearrangement links TRBV7-8 to TRBJ2-5, with 8 bases lining up with TRBD2. The V and J ends lost 4 bases and 9 bases, in that order; junction bases with no gene match: 13. From germline, CDR1 is SGHVS and CDR2 FQNEAQ. The CDR3 spans 15 residues. The CDR3 is CASSSLDRGGESQYF. The CDR3 nucleotides read TGTGCCAGCAGCTCCCTGGATCGGGGGGGCGAGTCCCAGTACTTC.

The chain recombines TRBV21-1 with TRBJ1-3; the table's D gene call, TRBD1, was not cross checked with the DNA. TRBV21-1 is flagged as a pseudogene. The CDR3 extends over 16 amino acids. The CDR3 DNA follows: TGTGCCAGCAGCAAAGAACCCCCCTTAGGTGGAAACACCATATATTTT. Translated: CASSKEPPLGGNTIYF.

The chain uses TRBV4-3 and TRBJ2-7; TRBD2 is a possible D gene (6 bases). The V end was cut by 0 bases, the J end by 1 base, with 13 bases between. Per the germline V gene, CDR1 is LGHNA and CDR2 is YSLEER. This CDR3 is built from 16 residues. CDR3 protein: CASSQDRGSWSYEQYF. CDR3 sequence (DNA): TGCGCCAGCAGCCAAGATCGGGGGAGCTGGTCCTACGAGCAGTACTTC.

The chain has TRBV19 and TRBJ2-5, with D unresolved. This CDR3 contains 17 residues. The V end lost 5 bases, the J end lost 9 bases, and 28 bases lay between the germline ends. The germline V gene has CDR1 LNHDA and CDR2 SQIVND (reference sequence). The chain's CDR3 is CASSDSGWSPLPEAQYF. CDR3 sequence (DNA): TGTGCCAGTAGTGACTCCGGTTGGAGTCCCCTGCCCGAGGCCCAGTACTTC.